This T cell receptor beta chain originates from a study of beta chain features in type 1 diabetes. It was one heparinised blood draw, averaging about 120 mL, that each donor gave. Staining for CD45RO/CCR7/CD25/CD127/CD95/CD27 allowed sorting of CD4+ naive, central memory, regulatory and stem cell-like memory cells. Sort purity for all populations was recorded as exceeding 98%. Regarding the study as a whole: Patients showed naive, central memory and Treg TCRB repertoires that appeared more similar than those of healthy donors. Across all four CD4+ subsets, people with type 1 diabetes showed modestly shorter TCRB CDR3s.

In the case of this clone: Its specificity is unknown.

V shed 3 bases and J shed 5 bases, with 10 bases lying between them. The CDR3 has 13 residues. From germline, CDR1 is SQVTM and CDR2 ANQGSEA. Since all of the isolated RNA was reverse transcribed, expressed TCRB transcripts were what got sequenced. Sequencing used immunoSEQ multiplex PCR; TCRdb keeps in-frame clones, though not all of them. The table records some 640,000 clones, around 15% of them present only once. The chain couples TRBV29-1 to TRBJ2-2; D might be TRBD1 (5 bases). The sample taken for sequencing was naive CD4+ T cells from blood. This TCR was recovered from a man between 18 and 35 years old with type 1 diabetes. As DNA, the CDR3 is TGCAGCGTTGACTATCCAGGGACCGGGGAGCTGTTTTTT. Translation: CSVDYPGTGELFF.